Listed here are 27 T cell receptor beta chains from one sample, sequenced in a study of T-cell memory formation after mild COVID-19. A single record per CDR3 protein comes from TCRdb applying MiXCR to the 5' RACE reads. The data show 450,000 to 650,000 distinct CDR3 sequences, about 20% seen once. Sample: PBMCs or a T cell subset sorted from them (not recorded which). All receptors come from an adult woman who had mild COVID-19 (a few samples of this study predate the infection). Cell type and time point are not known.

This clonotype has just a few counts. This sequence joins TRBV7-3 and TRBJ2-5; TRBD2 matches 8 bases. The CDR3 is 14 amino acids. Trimming took 4 bases from V and 5 from J; bases not matched to a gene: 6. Germline values: CDR1 SGHTA, CDR2 FQGTGA. This chain's CDR3 is CASSYGGAGETQYF. In DNA, the CDR3 is TGTGCCAGCAGCTACGGGGGGGCCGGGGAGACCCAGTACTTC.

CDR3 coding DNA: TGTGCCAGCAGTTACGCTGGTTATGGCTACACCTTC. Protein sequence: CASSYAGYGYTF. This chain connects TRBV6-5 to TRBJ1-2; D ambiguous. This CDR3 has 12 amino acids. CDR1 MNHEY and CDR2 SVGAGI come from the germline V gene. Trimming removed 2 bases at V and 5 bases at J, with 6 bases between.

This clonotype was seen a handful of times. The chain is built from TRBV20-1 and TRBJ2-5; 10 bases are shared with TRBD2. The V gene end was trimmed by 5 bases and the J gene end by 4 bases; junction bases not matched to a gene: 4. Germline CDR1 is DFQATT and CDR2 is SNEGSKA (reference sequence). This CDR3 comprises 13 residues. In nucleotides, the CDR3 is TGCAGTGCTTCCATAGCGGGGGGAGAGACCCAGTACTTC. It codes for CSASIAGGETQYF.

The rearrangement uses TRBV12-3 or TRBV12-4 and TRBJ2-7; possible D gene TRBD2, 5 bases. This CDR3 region has 15 residues. The V end was cut by 6 bases, the J end by 4 bases, with 19 bases between. The CDR3 loop is CASSPSGRWVYEQYF. The CDR3 DNA follows: TGTGCCAGCAGCCCCAGCGGTAGGTGGGTTTACGAGCAGTACTTC.

In its sample, this clonotype was seen a few times. V is TRBV20-1 and J is TRBJ1-2, with a possible D match to TRBD1 (5 bases). Per the germline V gene, CDR1 is DFQATT and CDR2 is SNEGSKA (reference sequence). Trimming shortened V by 5 bases and J by 2 bases, and 9 bases separated the two germline ends. This CDR3 contains 12 residues. CDR3 DNA sequence: TGCAGTGCTTCGGACACAAACTATGGCTACACCTTC. Translation: CSASDTNYGYTF.

The chain couples TRBV3-1 to TRBJ2-7; D unresolved. CDR1 and CDR2 from the germline V gene are LGHDT and YNNKEL (reference sequence). The ends were cut back, 4 bases at V and 5 bases at J, with 18 bases in the middle. This CDR3 region has 15 residues. CDR3: CASSRRFQGSNEQYF. DNA of the CDR3: TGTGCCAGCAGCCGACGGTTTCAAGGATCAAACGAGCAGTACTTC.

This clonotype came up a few times. This chain connects TRBV9 to TRBJ2-1, with no clear D. CDR1 is SGDLS, CDR2 YYNGEE, per germline. The CDR3 totals 14 residues. Trimming shortened V by 0 bases and J by 2 bases, and 6 bases separated the two germline ends. The CDR3 sequence: CASSVDEAYNEQFF. The CDR3 coding sequence is TGTGCCAGCAGCGTAGACGAAGCCTACAATGAGCAGTTCTTC.

The chain combines TRBV29-1 with TRBJ2-5, with 8 bases fitting TRBD2. The CDR3 consists of 13 residues. J lost 3 bases, V lost 6 bases, and 6 bases had no gene match. CDR1 is SQVTM, CDR2 ANQGSEA, per germline. CDR3 bases: TGCAGCGTGGCGGGGGGAACCAAAGAGACCCAGTACTTC. Amino acids: CSVAGGTKETQYF. The full variable domain, in which reference TRBV29-1 and TRBJ2-5 provide the parts outside the CDR3, is SAVISQKPSRDICQRGTSLTIQCQVDSQVTMMFWYRQQPGQSLTLIATANQGSEATYESGFVIDKFPISRPNLTFSTLTVSNMSPEDSSIYLCSVAGGTKETQYFGPGTRLLVL.

The V and J genes are TRBV5-6 and TRBJ2-7; maybe TRBD1 (6 bases). Germline CDR1 reads SGHDT; CDR2 reads YYEEEE. V gave up 2 bases and J gave up 0 bases, with 15 bases separating them. The CDR3 consists of 16 residues. The CDR3 region is CASSFRQEFSSYEQYF. In nucleotides, the CDR3 is TGTGCCAGCAGCTTTCGACAGGAGTTTAGCTCCTACGAGCAGTACTTC.

This clonotype was observed a single time. The V gene is TRBV9, the J gene TRBJ1-5; D is unclear. V dropped 0 bases and J dropped 6 bases, with 10 bases sitting between them. Germline CDR1 is SGDLS and CDR2 is YYNGEE. CDR3 length: 14 amino acids. This CDR3 reads CASSVGSSFQPQHF. CDR3 in DNA: TGTGCCAGCAGCGTAGGATCGAGTTTTCAGCCCCAGCATTTT.

J is TRBJ2-5 and V is TRBV19; 8 nucleotides align to TRBD2. The CDR3 spans 14 residues. CDR1 is LNHDA, CDR2 SQIVND, per germline (reference sequence). The J segment lost 2 bases and the V segment lost 6 bases, leaving 5 bases of the junction unmatched. The CDR3 DNA reads TGTGCCAGTAGGATGACTAGCGCGCAAGAGACCCAGTACTTC. Protein sequence: CASRMTSAQETQYF. The full variable domain, its missing parts supplied by reference TRBV19 and TRBJ2-5, is DGGITQSPKYLFRKEGQNVTLSCEQNLNHDAMYWYRQDPGQGLRLIYYSQIVNDFQKGDIAEGYSVSREKKESFPLTVTSAQKNPTAFYLCASRMTSAQETQYFGPGTRLLVL.

This clonotype was observed once. This rearrangement joins TRBV6-1 to TRBJ1-4; possibly TRBD1 for D (5 bases). Looked up from germline, CDR1 is MNHNS and CDR2 is SASEGT. Trimming stripped 3 bases from V and 6 bases from J, with 11 bases between. This CDR3 spans 14 amino acids. The CDR3 spells CASSDGQGHEKLFF. The CDR3 DNA reads TGTGCCAGCAGTGATGGTCAGGGTCATGAAAAACTGTTTTTT.

Only a few counts were recorded for this clonotype. The chain couples TRBV11-2 to TRBJ2-1; TRBD2 matches at 13 bases. Per germline, CDR1 SGHAT and CDR2 FQNNGV. The CDR3 extends over 18 amino acids. Trimming took 5 bases from V and 2 from J; bases not matched to a gene: 9. CDR3 sequence: CASSKAYTSGGAYNEQFF. The CDR3 DNA reads TGTGCCAGCAGCAAGGCCTACACTAGCGGGGGGGCCTACAATGAGCAGTTCTTC.

The chain links TRBV4-2 to TRBJ1-2, with TRBD1 as a possible D gene (5 bases). Trimming removed 4 bases from V and 6 bases from J, with 9 bases in between. The CDR3 runs to 12 residues. Germline V gives CDR1 LGHNA, CDR2 YNFKEQ. CDR3 in amino acids: CASSPGGNGYTF. Written as DNA, the CDR3 is TGTGCCAGCAGCCCCGGGGGGAATGGCTACACCTTC.

The V and J genes are TRBV20-1 and TRBJ2-6; 12 bases are a match to TRBD2. V was pared by 0 bases and J by 0 bases, with 3 bases of the junction left unmatched. This CDR3 spans 18 amino acids. CDR1 DFQATT and CDR2 SNEGSKA come from the germline V gene (reference sequence). CDR3 protein: CSARETSGGSSGANVLTF. The CDR3 region has the DNA TGCAGTGCTAGAGAAACTAGCGGGGGGAGCTCTGGGGCCAACGTCCTGACTTTC.

This sequence joins TRBV4-1 and TRBJ1-4; the D is unclear. Between the trimmed V and J ends, which lost 4 bases and 7 bases, there was a span of 16 bases. Looked up from germline, CDR1 is MGHRA and CDR2 is YSYEKL. The CDR3 loop spans 15 amino acids. In DNA form, the CDR3 reads TGCGCCAGCAGCCTTTTAAGGAGGGAAAGTGAAAAACTGTTTTTT. Protein sequence: CASSLLRRESEKLFF.

The genes are TRBV2 and TRBJ2-2; 11 bases align to TRBD1. J was trimmed by 4 bases and V by 9 bases; bases with no gene match: 10. Germline CDR1 reads SNHLY; CDR2 reads FYNNEI. CDR3 length equals 16 residues. The CDR3 DNA reads as TGTGCCAGGGAAAAAGGACAGGGGGCGCCCACCGGGGAGCTGTTTTTT. It specifies CAREKGQGAPTGELFF.

The CDR3 protein is CASSPQQGNTGELFF. For the CDR3, the DNA is TGTGCCAGCTCACCTCAACAGGGGAACACCGGGGAGCTGTTTTTT. The rearrangement joins TRBV18 to TRBJ2-2, with D possibly TRBD1 on 6 matching bases. This CDR3 is 15 amino acids long. V lost 3 bases to trimming and J lost 1 base, with 9 bases between them. Per germline, CDR1 KGHSH and CDR2 LQKENI.

This chain joins TRBV25-1 and TRBJ2-1; D might be TRBD1 (5 bases). Trimming left V 6 bases short and J 8 bases short, with 11 bases between. This CDR3 is 12 amino acids long. Germline V lookup: CDR1 MGHDK, CDR2 SYGVNS. CDR3: CASSPIGDEQFF. The CDR3 nucleotides read TGTGCCAGCAGCCCCATAGGGGATGAGCAGTTCTTC.

This clonotype appeared many times. The rearrangement uses TRBV7-9 and TRBJ1-4; weak D call: TRBD1 (5 bases). CDR1 is SEHNR and CDR2 is FQNEAQ in the germline V gene (reference sequence). The V gene lost 4 bases and the J gene lost 0 bases, with 9 bases spanning the gap. The CDR3 is made up of 15 amino acids. CDR3 region: CASSSRQSTNEKLFF. For the CDR3, the DNA is TGTGCCAGCAGCTCACGACAGTCAACTAATGAAAAACTGTTTTTT.

The rearrangement uses TRBV6-1 and TRBJ2-5; D remains ambiguous. The germline gives CDR1 MNHNS, CDR2 SASEGT. Trimming took 2 bases from V and 7 from J, leaving 8 bases between them. The CDR3 loop spans 12 amino acids. For the CDR3, the DNA is TGTGCCAGCAGTGAAATTGGCCTGACCCAGTACTTC. Encoded protein: CASSEIGLTQYF.

This chain links TRBV20-1 with TRBJ2-3; no clear D gene. Per the germline V gene, CDR1 is DFQATT and CDR2 is SNEGSKA (reference sequence). The CDR3 is 12 residues long. CDR3 protein: CSVSRGTDTQYF. Written as DNA, the CDR3 is TGCAGCGTCTCTAGGGGCACAGATACGCAGTATTTT.

The chain couples TRBV5-6 to TRBJ2-5; 11 bases are shared with TRBD2. The germline gives CDR1 SGHDT, CDR2 YYEEEE. Trimming cost V 0 bases and J 2 bases; bases outside gene matches: 3. This CDR3 region has 16 residues. DNA for the CDR3: TGTGCCAGCAGCTTGGCTAGCGGGGGGAATCAAGAGACCCAGTACTTC. As protein: CASSLASGGNQETQYF.

The V gene is TRBV5-1, the J gene TRBJ2-2, with D perhaps matching TRBD1 (5 bases). Per germline, CDR1 SGHRS and CDR2 YFSETQ. Trimming cost V 4 bases and J 0 bases, with 7 bases left between them. The CDR3 is 14 residues long. CDR3 in amino acids: CASSLDTNTGELFF. The CDR3 coding sequence is TGCGCCAGCAGCCTGGACACGAACACCGGGGAGCTGTTTTTT. Looking up the rest from reference TRBV5-1 and TRBJ2-2 gives the full variable domain: KAGVTQTPRYLIKTRGQQVTLSCSPISGHRSVSWYQQTPGQGLQFLFEYFSETQRNKGNFPGRFSGRQFSNSRSEMNVSTLELGDSALYLCASSLDTNTGELFFGEGSRLTVL.

This clonotype was seen only a few times. The chain combines TRBV20-1 with TRBJ2-6; D not resolved. V lost 2 bases, J lost 0 bases, and 11 bases lay in between. CDR1 is DFQATT and CDR2 is SNEGSKA in the germline V gene (reference sequence). The CDR3 has 16 amino acids. In DNA, the CDR3 is TGCAGTGCTAGATCGCCCTATAGCTCTGGGGCCAACGTCCTGACTTTC. Amino acids: CSARSPYSSGANVLTF.

J is TRBJ1-5 and V is TRBV5-5; 11 bases line up with TRBD1. This CDR3 region has 16 residues. V shed 0 bases and J 5 bases; nucleotides not matched to a gene: 4. CDR1 and CDR2 from the germline V gene are SGHKS and YYEKEE (reference sequence). The chain's CDR3 is CASSLVGTGGYQPQHF. Here the CDR3 DNA reads TGTGCCAGCAGCTTGGTCGGGACAGGGGGATATCAGCCCCAGCATTTT.

The chain uses TRBV14 and TRBJ2-3; 11 nucleotides line up with TRBD2. The junction had 6 bases not matched to a gene; V was cut back by 4 bases and J by 3 bases. The CDR3 is made up of 16 amino acids. The germline V gene encodes CDR1 SGHDN and CDR2 FVKESK. CDR3 nucleotides: TGTGCCAGCAGCCCACCGGGACTAGCGGCTACAGATACGCAGTATTTT. Its protein is CASSPPGLAATDTQYF.